These 23 T cell receptor beta chains came from one sample sequenced in a study of T cell repertoires in cytomegalovirus infection. Each CDR3 protein gets one entry after TCRdb re-called the reads with MiXCR. This sample yields fewer than 650,000 distinct CDR3 sequences, of which approximately 40% are seen a single time; around 46% belongs to the top ten. These receptors have no identified antigens. The material sequenced was cultured PBMCs, taken from culture after CMV antigen stimulation. These receptors were obtained from a human donor in good health (CMV status not recorded). Some clones in this sample may be carry-over from other donors' samples.

J is TRBJ2-1 and V is TRBV5-5; a weak D match, TRBD2 (5 bases). The CDR3 is 15 residues long. V dropped 6 bases and J dropped 10 bases, with 23 bases sitting between them. Germline lookup yields CDR1 SGHKS and CDR2 YYEKEE (reference sequence). The CDR3 protein is CASNPLRGRRVEQFF. Written as DNA, the CDR3 is TGTGCCAGCAACCCCCTCCGAGGGCGCCGGGTAGAGCAGTTCTTC.

There are a few counts of this clonotype. The rearrangement links TRBV6-1 to TRBJ2-7; D could derive from TRBD1 or TRBD2 (5 bases each). This CDR3 is built from 11 residues. Trimming removed 11 bases at V and 2 bases at J, with 10 bases between. The germline V gene has CDR1 MNHNS and CDR2 SASEGT. CDR3 amino acids: CASGQTYEQYF. The CDR3 DNA sequence: TGTGCCTCGGGGCAGACCTACGAGCAGTACTTC.

The sample holds a few counts of this clonotype. The V and J genes are TRBV7-2 and TRBJ2-1, with 13 nucleotides matching TRBD2. This CDR3 has 16 residues. V lost 2 bases to trimming and J lost 10 bases; unmatched junction nucleotides: 8. Germline loops: CDR1 SGHTA, CDR2 FQGNSA. The CDR3 reads CASSLSGLAGEEEQFF. CDR3 coding DNA: TGTGCCAGCAGCTTAAGTGGACTAGCGGGGGAGGAGGAGCAGTTCTTC.

The chain links TRBV7-2 to TRBJ2-4; D is perhaps TRBD2 (7 bases). Germline V gene data show CDR1 as SGHTA and CDR2 as FQGNSA. Between the trimmed V and J ends, which lost 5 bases and 3 bases, there was a span of 17 bases. This CDR3 comprises 16 residues. This chain's CDR3 is CASSPNLGGGKNIQYF. Here the CDR3 DNA reads TGTGCCAGCAGCCCCAATCTAGGGGGGGGCAAAAACATTCAGTACTTC.

This chain connects TRBV4-1 to TRBJ2-6; D ambiguous. The CDR3 has 15 residues. The ends were cut back, 4 bases at V and 4 bases at J, with 11 bases in the middle. CDR1 and CDR2 from the germline V gene are MGHRA and YSYEKL. Written as DNA, the CDR3 is TGCGCCAGCAGCCCTGGACGCCTAGGGGCCAACGTCCTGACTTTC. It specifies CASSPGRLGANVLTF.

This chain joins TRBV7-4 and TRBJ2-7; 12 bases are a match to TRBD2. The CDR3 runs 16 residues. CDR1 is SGHVT and CDR2 is SQSDAQ in the germline V gene. V lost 1 base and J lost 3; bases outside the gene matches: 4. The CDR3 sequence is CASSLGGLAGDYEQYF. DNA for the CDR3: TGTGCCAGCAGCTTAGGGGGACTAGCGGGTGACTACGAGCAGTACTTC. The whole variable domain, filled in from reference TRBV7-4 and TRBJ2-7, reads GAGVSQSPRYKVAKRGRDVALRCDSISGHVTLYWYRQTLGQGSEVLTYSQSDAQRDKSGRPSGRFSAERPERSVSTLKIQRTEQGDSAVYLCASSLGGLAGDYEQYFGPGTRLTVT.

This chain joins TRBV12-3 or TRBV12-4 and TRBJ2-2; 10 bases are a match to TRBD2. Unmatched junction bases numbered 6, after V lost 6 bases and J lost 2 bases. The CDR3 is 16 residues long. The CDR3 nucleotides are TGTGCCAGCAGAACCGAGCGGGGGGGTAACACCGGGGAGCTGTTTTTT. This encodes CASRTERGGNTGELFF.

V is TRBV7-6 and J is TRBJ1-3; a weak D match, TRBD1 (5 bases). The V and J ends lost 3 bases and 2 bases respectively, with 14 bases between them. Germline V gene lookup returns CDR1 SGHVS and CDR2 FNYEAQ. This CDR3 spans 16 amino acids. The DNA for the CDR3 is TGTGCCAGCAGCTTGGCTGGAGGGGAGGCTGGAAACACCATATATTTT. It yields the protein CASSLAGGEAGNTIYF.

In this sample, this clonotype turned up many times. V is TRBV7-2 and J is TRBJ2-5; 9 bases line up with TRBD2. The CDR3 has 18 amino acids. Germline lookup yields CDR1 SGHTA and CDR2 FQGNSA. Losses at the gene ends were 4 bases for V and 5 bases for J; bases not matched to a gene: 17. CDR3 protein: CASSSGLAGQVWWETQYF. In DNA form, the CDR3 reads TGTGCCAGCAGCTCGGGACTAGCCGGGCAAGTGTGGTGGGAGACCCAGTACTTC.

The J gene is TRBJ2-3, the V gene TRBV24-1; TRBD1 might be the D (7 bases). Germline assignment: CDR1 KGHDR and CDR2 SFDVKD. V lost 11 bases to trimming and J lost 5 bases, with 16 bases between them. The CDR3 contains 13 residues. The CDR3 protein is CARGFRGEDTQYF. CDR3 nucleotides: TGTGCCAGGGGCTTCAGGGGGGAAGATACGCAGTATTTT.

The V and J genes are TRBV12-3 or TRBV12-4 and TRBJ2-7; 10 nucleotides match TRBD2. This CDR3 has 14 amino acids. Unmatched junction bases numbered 3, after V lost 6 bases and J lost 1 base. Written as DNA, the CDR3 is TGTGCCAGCAGGCTAGCGGGAGCATCCTACGAGCAGTACTTC. Translated, it gives CASRLAGASYEQYF.

This sequence joins TRBV7-8 and TRBJ1-4; possible D gene TRBD1, 5 bases. The CDR3 extends over 15 amino acids. The germline V gene encodes CDR1 SGHVS and CDR2 FQNEAQ. The V end was cut by 8 bases, the J end by 4 bases, with 17 bases between. CDR3 DNA sequence: TGTGCCAGCCAACCCCAGGGAATCCTTAATGAAAAACTGTTTTTT. As protein: CASQPQGILNEKLFF.

The table lists this clonotype with a few counts. The CDR3 nucleotides read TGTGCCAGCAGCTCGAAAGACAGGGCTAACACTGAAGCTTTCTTT. It codes for CASSSKDRANTEAFF. The chain joins TRBV5-4 to TRBJ1-1; TRBD1 matches at 7 bases. This CDR3 is built from 15 residues. Germline V CDR1 and CDR2: SGHNT, YYREEE (reference sequence). The ends lost 3 bases at V and 2 bases at J; junction bases unmatched: 7.

V usage is TRBV11-1 and J usage is TRBJ1-4; D gene ambiguous. Germline CDR1 is SGHAT and CDR2 is FQDESV (reference sequence). The V and J ends lost 4 bases and 7 bases respectively, with 16 bases between them. The CDR3 runs 15 residues. This CDR3 reads CASSSTVSSSEKLFF. Written as DNA, the CDR3 is TGTGCCAGCAGCTCGACGGTATCTTCTAGTGAAAAACTGTTTTTT. Complete variable domain (other parts from reference TRBV11-1 and TRBJ1-4): EAEVAQSPRYKITEKSQAVAFWCDPISGHATLYWYRQILGQGPELLVQFQDESVVDDSQLPKDRFSAERLKGVDSTLKIQPAELGDSAMYLCASSSTVSSSEKLFFGSGTQLSVL.

At least ten counts were recorded for this clonotype. The DNA of the CDR3 is TGTGCCAGCAGCTTAGGATTGGGGGAGACCCAGTACTTC. Translation: CASSLGLGETQYF. The V and J genes are TRBV7-2 and TRBJ2-5; D is uncertain. The germline V gene has CDR1 SGHTA and CDR2 FQGNSA. Trimming left V 1 base short and J 5 bases short, with 8 bases between. The CDR3 has 13 amino acids.

This clonotype was picked up a small number of times. The gene calls are TRBV7-9 and TRBJ1-1; TRBD1 might be the D (5 bases). V lost 1 base to trimming and J lost 0 bases, with 12 bases between them. Germline V lookup: CDR1 SEHNR, CDR2 FQNEAQ (reference sequence). The CDR3 runs to 16 residues. CDR3 bases: TGTGCCAGCAGCTTAGAAAAAGGGGCATTGAACACTGAAGCTTTCTTT. Its translation: CASSLEKGALNTEAFF.

The chain links TRBV20-1 to TRBJ2-2; D not certain. The V end lost 3 bases, the J end lost 6 bases, and 14 bases lay between the germline ends. From germline, CDR1 is DFQATT and CDR2 SNEGSKA (reference sequence). The CDR3 is made up of 14 amino acids. CDR3 region: CSARVRTAPGELFF. The CDR3 DNA reads as TGCAGTGCTAGGGTCCGTACCGCACCCGGGGAGCTGTTTTTT.

The chain carries TRBV28 and TRBJ2-7, with 7 bases fitting TRBD1. The V gene's germline CDR1 is MDHEN and CDR2 SYDVKM. The CDR3 sequence is 13 residues long. J lost 0 bases, V lost 7 bases, and 3 bases had no gene match. CDR3 amino acids: CASIGQDSYEQYF. The CDR3 DNA follows: TGTGCCAGCATTGGACAGGACTCCTACGAGCAGTACTTC.

The chain uses TRBV14 and TRBJ2-3; 9 nucleotides line up with TRBD2. The CDR3 is 16 amino acids. Trimming removed 6 bases from V and 2 bases from J; junction bases left unmatched: 9. Per germline, CDR1 SGHDN and CDR2 FVKESK. CDR3 region: CASRRSGGTFTDTQYF. The CDR3 nucleotides are TGTGCCAGCAGACGCAGCGGGGGGACCTTCACAGATACGCAGTATTTT.

This clonotype occurred once. The CDR3 DNA sequence: TGTGCCAGCATCTTGGGACAGAACACCGGGGAGCTGTTTTTT. Protein product: CASILGQNTGELFF. V and J are TRBV12-3 or TRBV12-4 and TRBJ2-2, with a possible D match to TRBD1 (6 bases). The CDR3 loop spans 14 amino acids. Trimming removed 7 bases from V and 1 base from J, with 10 bases in between.

This clonotype was counted only a few times. The V and J genes are TRBV7-2 and TRBJ2-2; D gene uncertain. The CDR3 loop spans 13 amino acids. V lost 5 bases and J 6 bases, leaving 10 bases between the germline ends. The V gene's germline CDR1 is SGHTA and CDR2 FQGNSA. The CDR3: CASSVLVSGELFF. The CDR3 region has the DNA TGTGCCAGCAGCGTTCTTGTTTCCGGGGAGCTGTTTTTT.

The CDR3 sequence is CASSEALRTLSTDTQYF. The CDR3 DNA sequence: TGTGCCAGCAGTGAAGCGCTCCGGACGCTTAGCACAGATACGCAGTATTTT. This chain links TRBV2 with TRBJ2-3; D not resolved. Trimming stripped 0 bases from V and 0 bases from J, with 13 bases between. The germline V gene encodes CDR1 SNHLY and CDR2 FYNNEI. CDR3 length equals 17 residues.

The chain employs TRBV20-1 and TRBJ2-3; 7 positions agree with TRBD1. This CDR3 has 14 amino acids. J was trimmed by 4 bases and V by 6 bases; bases with no gene match: 10. Germline V lookup: CDR1 DFQATT, CDR2 SNEGSKA (reference sequence). The DNA of the CDR3 is TGCAGTGCCCGCAGGGGGAGTGGGGCAGATACGCAGTATTTT. Translating it yields CSARRGSGADTQYF.